The next 22 T cell receptor beta chains were all read from a single sample in a study of cytomegalovirus exposure and HLA in healthy donors. Method: immunoSEQ multiplex PCR; TCRdb's copy keeps in-frame clones and lacks some. The table includes about 130,000 clones, 70% to 85% detected once. The specimen was PBMCs. These receptors were obtained from a man younger than 40 in good health and CMV-seropositive.

V gene TRBV19 combines with J gene TRBJ1-5, with D unclear. Trimming took off 3 bases at V and 9 bases at J, with 18 bases between the two ends. There are 15 residues in the CDR3. Germline lookup yields CDR1 LNHDA and CDR2 SQIVND (reference sequence). The CDR3 coding sequence is TGTGCCAGTAGTATTGGTGGAGGCGCCCTGGGGCCCCAGCATTTT. Residues: CASSIGGGALGPQHF.

This clone was counted a few times. V is TRBV6-1 and J is TRBJ1-2; the D is unclear. Per germline, CDR1 MNHNS and CDR2 SASEGT. This CDR3 comprises 11 residues. V was shortened by 7 bases and J by 4 bases, with 7 bases between the two germline ends. The CDR3 DNA sequence: TGTGCCAGCAATGACCTCTATGGCTACACCTTC. This codes for CASNDLYGYTF.

The chain employs TRBV2 and TRBJ2-7; tentative D call: TRBD1 (5 bases). Germline values: CDR1 SNHLY, CDR2 FYNNEI. The CDR3 length is 14 residues. V lost 6 bases and J 2 bases, leaving 14 bases between the germline ends. The CDR3 reads CASRVPQAPYEQYF. The CDR3 nucleotides read TGTGCCAGCAGGGTACCACAGGCCCCCTACGAGCAGTACTTC.

The chain uses TRBV6-5 and TRBJ2-1; 8 bases map to TRBD1. Losses at the gene ends were 0 bases for V and 10 bases for J; bases not matched to a gene: 11. The germline V gene encodes CDR1 MNHEY and CDR2 SVGAGI. The CDR3 has 16 residues. The DNA for the CDR3 is TGTGCCAGCAGTTACTCAGGGCAGGGGGCTAAGAGAGAGCAGTTCTTC. Its translation is CASSYSGQGAKREQFF.

This clone was recorded a few times. The rearrangement links TRBV7-2 to TRBJ2-3, with 9 bases that match TRBD2. The germline V gene has CDR1 SGHTA and CDR2 FQGNSA. This CDR3 has 17 amino acids. V lost 3 bases, J lost 4 bases, and 11 bases stayed unmatched. The DNA for the CDR3 is TGTGCCAGCAGCTTCGGCGGGGGGGCCGGGTCGGCAGATACGCAGTATTTT. Translated, it gives CASSFGGGAGSADTQYF.

The chain recombines TRBV9 with TRBJ2-1, with 9 bases identical to TRBD2. The CDR3 consists of 17 residues. J was trimmed by 2 bases and V by 0 bases; bases with no gene match: 6. The germline CDR1 and CDR2 sequences are SGDLS and YYNGEE. The CDR3 DNA sequence: TGTGCCAGCAGCGTAGCTGGGCTAGCGGGAACCTACAATGAGCAGTTCTTC. It translates to CASSVAGLAGTYNEQFF.

This chain uses TRBV5-1 with TRBJ2-1; 10 nucleotides match TRBD1. After removal of 2 bases from V and 2 bases from J, the junction contained 4 bases not matched to a gene. Germline values: CDR1 SGHRS, CDR2 YFSETQ. The CDR3 runs to 16 residues. The CDR3 sequence is CASSFRDRGTYNEQFF. The CDR3 DNA reads as TGCGCCAGCAGCTTCCGGGACAGGGGTACCTACAATGAGCAGTTCTTC.

This chain uses TRBV10-1 with TRBJ2-3, with a tentative D call TRBD2 (5 bases). This CDR3 is 14 amino acids long. The V gene lost 5 bases and the J gene lost 8 bases, with 17 bases spanning the gap. Germline V gene data show CDR1 as WNHNN and CDR2 as SYGVQD (reference sequence). The CDR3 nucleotides are TGCGCCAGCAGTCCCTGGGGTAGTGGGAGTACGCAGTATTTT. It encodes CASSPWGSGSTQYF.

The chain has TRBV9 and TRBJ1-4, with 9 bases matching TRBD1. Germline assignment: CDR1 SGDLS and CDR2 YYNGEE. The CDR3 consists of 14 residues. V lost 5 bases, J lost 8 bases, and 7 bases stayed unmatched. The CDR3 is CASSPGTGTEKLFF. CDR3 bases: TGTGCCAGCAGTCCCGGGACAGGGACGGAAAAACTGTTTTTT.

J is TRBJ2-5 and V is TRBV5-4; 12 bases are shared with TRBD1. Germline V gives CDR1 SGHNT, CDR2 YYREEE (reference sequence). There are 16 residues in the CDR3. Trimming took 4 bases from V and 5 from J; bases not matched to a gene: 9. CDR3: CASSPGTGGIYETQYF. In DNA form, the CDR3 reads TGTGCCAGCAGCCCCGGGACAGGGGGCATTTACGAGACCCAGTACTTC.

This chain uses TRBV13 with TRBJ1-3, with a possible D match to TRBD1 (6 bases). The CDR3 has 18 amino acids. Germline CDR1 reads PRHDT; CDR2 reads FYEKMQ (reference sequence). V was clipped by 5 bases and J by 7 bases, with 27 bases between them. The CDR3 DNA is TGTGCCAGCAGCCCGAGGGGGGGGACCGCGACGCGGTGGAACACCATATATTTT. Amino acids: CASSPRGGTATRWNTIYF.

The J gene is TRBJ2-7, the V gene TRBV18; weak D call: TRBD2 (5 bases). The V end lost 6 bases, the J end lost 3 bases, and 15 bases lay between the germline ends. Germline CDR1 and CDR2: KGHSH and LQKENI. This CDR3 contains 14 residues. The CDR3 protein is CASSLTLGSYEQYF. CDR3 sequence (DNA): TGTGCCAGCTCTCTCACCTTGGGGAGCTACGAGCAGTACTTC.

The J gene is TRBJ1-2, the V gene TRBV2; 7 positions agree with TRBD1. Germline loops: CDR1 SNHLY, CDR2 FYNNEI. Unmatched junction bases numbered 3, after V lost 3 bases and J lost 2 bases. The length of the CDR3 is 14 residues. CDR3 sequence reads: CASSDRGQNYGYTF. Here the CDR3 DNA reads TGTGCCAGCAGTGACCGGGGACAGAACTATGGCTACACCTTC.

The chain uses TRBV5-1 and TRBJ2-3, with 8 nucleotides matching TRBD1. This CDR3 contains 16 residues. CDR1 and CDR2 from the germline V gene are SGHRS and YFSETQ. J gave up 1 base and V 1 base, and 5 bases lay outside the gene matches. Written as DNA, the CDR3 is TGCGCCAGCAGCTTGCCACAGGGGGGAGGCACAGATACGCAGTATTTT. This codes for CASSLPQGGGTDTQYF.

This chain links TRBV2 with TRBJ2-1; 9 nucleotides agree with TRBD1. The CDR3 has 14 residues. V gave up 5 bases and J gave up 12 bases; unmatched junction bases: 11. CDR1 SNHLY and CDR2 FYNNEI come from the germline V gene. CDR3 nucleotide sequence: TGTGCCAGCAGTTCAATCGGACAGGGGTTATTGCAGTTCTTC. It specifies CASSSIGQGLLQFF.

This clone was recorded a few times. The V gene is TRBV7-9, the J gene TRBJ1-4, with D perhaps matching TRBD1 (5 bases). V was cut by 5 bases and J by 4 bases, with 14 bases left in between. This CDR3 is 15 amino acids long. Germline V gene sequence: CDR1 SEHNR, CDR2 FQNEAQ (reference sequence). The DNA of the CDR3 is TGTGCCAGCAGCAGGTCGCCGGGGGATAATGAAAAACTGTTTTTT. This gives the protein CASSRSPGDNEKLFF.

This clone appeared once. This chain uses TRBV6-5 with TRBJ2-7; 7 bases map to TRBD2. J lost 9 bases, V lost 2 bases, and 16 bases had no gene match. Germline CDR1 MNHEY, CDR2 SVGAGI. This CDR3 has 16 residues. The chain's CDR3 is CASSYTQLAWPGGQYF. CDR3 sequence (DNA): TGTGCCAGCAGTTACACCCAACTAGCGTGGCCGGGAGGGCAGTACTTC.

This chain links TRBV7-3 with TRBJ2-1; no reliable D call. The CDR3 totals 15 residues. Germline CDR1 is SGHTA and CDR2 is FQGTGA. Trimming removed 2 bases at V and 6 bases at J, with 14 bases between. The CDR3 protein is CASSLARSKINEQFF. The CDR3 DNA follows: TGTGCCAGCAGCTTAGCCAGGTCTAAGATCAATGAGCAGTTCTTC.

V is TRBV6-5 and J is TRBJ2-2; a possible D gene is TRBD2 (5 bases). Germline loops: CDR1 MNHEY, CDR2 SVGAGI. V was pared by 2 bases and J by 5 bases, with 6 bases between. The CDR3 extends over 13 amino acids. CDR3 coding DNA: TGTGCCAGCAGTTACGGAGGAACCGGGGAGCTGTTTTTT. This sequence encodes CASSYGGTGELFF.

The genes are TRBV7-2 and TRBJ1-1; no firm D call. Trimming removed 1 base at V and 6 bases at J, with 12 bases between. The CDR3 covers 14 residues. The germline gives CDR1 SGHTA, CDR2 FQGNSA. The CDR3 sequence is CASSLGGNRAEAFF. As DNA, the CDR3 is TGTGCCAGCAGCTTAGGAGGCAACCGGGCTGAAGCTTTCTTT.

The chain links TRBV5-4 to TRBJ2-7; D may be TRBD2 (5 bases). V gave up 2 bases and J gave up 0 bases, with 12 bases separating them. The germline CDR1 and CDR2 sequences are SGHNT and YYREEE (reference sequence). This CDR3 has 15 amino acids. The CDR3 coding sequence is TGTGCCAGCAGCTTCGACGGAGGTCTCTCCTACGAGCAGTACTTC. This sequence encodes CASSFDGGLSYEQYF.

The sample holds one count of this clone. J is TRBJ2-2 and V is TRBV11-2, with 7 bases matching TRBD1. The length of the CDR3 is 14 residues. V trimming: 4 bases; J trimming: 2 bases; junction bases outside the gene matches: 1. CDR1 and CDR2 (germline): SGHAT, FQNNGV. The CDR3 region is CASSWDSNTGELFF. CDR3 nucleotide sequence: TGTGCCAGCAGCTGGGACAGCAACACCGGGGAGCTGTTTTTT. The complete variable domain, with remaining parts taken from reference TRBV11-2 and TRBJ2-2, reads EAGVAQSPRYKIIEKRQSVAFWCNPISGHATLYWYQQILGQGPKLLIQFQNNGVVDDSQLPKDRFSAERLKGVDSTLKIQPAKLEDSAVYLCASSWDSNTGELFFGEGSRLTVL.